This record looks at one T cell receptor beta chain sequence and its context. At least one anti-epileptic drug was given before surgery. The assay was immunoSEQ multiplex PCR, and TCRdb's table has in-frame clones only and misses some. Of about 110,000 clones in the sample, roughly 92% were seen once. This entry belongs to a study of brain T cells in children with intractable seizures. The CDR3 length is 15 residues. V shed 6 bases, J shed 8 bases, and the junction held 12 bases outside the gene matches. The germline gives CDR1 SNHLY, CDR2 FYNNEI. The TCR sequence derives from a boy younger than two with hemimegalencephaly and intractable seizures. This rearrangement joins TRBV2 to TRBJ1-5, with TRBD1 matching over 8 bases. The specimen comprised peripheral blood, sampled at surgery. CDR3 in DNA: TGTGCCAGCAGCCTGACAGGGGACACCCTTAAGCCCCAGCATTTT. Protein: CASSLTGDTLKPQHF.